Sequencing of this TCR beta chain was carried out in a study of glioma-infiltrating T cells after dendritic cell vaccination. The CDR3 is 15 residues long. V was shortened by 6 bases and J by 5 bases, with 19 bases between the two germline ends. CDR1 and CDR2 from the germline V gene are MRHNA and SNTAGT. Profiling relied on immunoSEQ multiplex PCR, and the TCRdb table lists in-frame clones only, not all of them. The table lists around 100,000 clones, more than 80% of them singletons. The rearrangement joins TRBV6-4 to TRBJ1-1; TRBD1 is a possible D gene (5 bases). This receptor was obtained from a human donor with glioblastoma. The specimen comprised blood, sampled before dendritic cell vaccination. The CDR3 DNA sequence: TGTGCCAGCAGGGACACCGGTCACGGGGGGACTGAAGCTTTCTTT. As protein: CASRDTGHGGTEAFF.